The present T cell receptor (beta chain) was sequenced within a study of neurological immune-mediated disorders. Findings of the study overall: The most TCR clonal expansion was seen in HTLV-1-associated myelopathy, and the least was seen in multiple sclerosis, which fell below healthy controls.

This clonotype has only a few counts. Its antigen is unknown. The junction differs from germline at one of its ends, possibly a read error. TCRdb re-analysed the 5' RACE reads in MiXCR, keeping a single row per CDR3 protein. The table has fewer than 55,000 distinct CDR3 sequences, about 6% seen once; the top ten hold around 0.57%. Germline V CDR1 and CDR2: SGHDN, FVKESK. The length of the CDR3 is 18 residues. The sequencing sample was made of CD4+ T cells from blood. This chain connects TRBV14 to TRBJ2-6, with TRBD2 matching 8 bases. This TCR came from a woman in her thirties or forties in good health. The CDR3 here is CVSSQDTSGSRGANVLTF. The CDR3 DNA sequence: TGTGTCAGCAGCCAAGATACCAGCGGGAGTAGAGGGGCCAACGTCCTGACTTTC.